These 31 T cell receptor beta chains were all obtained from the same sample, sequenced in a study of CD8 T cells in Susac syndrome. Random hexamers were used to reverse transcribe the RNA input (about 0.5 to 1 ug). In TCRdb, the immunoSEQ multiplex PCR reads were re-called with MiXCR into one record per CDR3 protein. The sample gives about 210,000 distinct CDR3 sequences, 95% of which show up once; 0.095% is in the top ten. Input material: CD4+ T cells from PBMCs. The source of these receptors is a human donor with multiple sclerosis.

The chain carries TRBV5-1 and TRBJ2-5; 9 bases are a match to TRBD2. The junction had 8 bases not matched to a gene; V was cut back by 6 bases and J by 5 bases. The CDR3 runs to 14 residues. Germline CDR1 is SGHRS and CDR2 is YFSETQ. The CDR3, as DNA: TGCGCCAGCACGGTTAGCGGGAGAATGGAGACCCAGTACTTC. It translates to CASTVSGRMETQYF.

The chain employs TRBV30 and TRBJ2-5; D remains ambiguous. The CDR3 spans 13 residues. Deletions cut 2 bases from V and 4 bases from J, with 11 bases between. CDR1 GTSNPN and CDR2 SVGIG come from the germline V gene (reference sequence). CDR3 in DNA: TGTGCCTGGAGTTCGGACCGTCGAGAGACCCAGTACTTC. Protein product: CAWSSDRRETQYF.

Here the CDR3 DNA reads TGCAGCGTTGAAGAAGAGACCCAGTACTTC. Its translation is CSVEEETQYF. This chain connects TRBV29-1 to TRBJ2-5; D is uncertain. V was trimmed by 0 bases and J by 4 bases, leaving 0 bases between them. The length of the CDR3 is 10 residues. The germline V gene has CDR1 SQVTM and CDR2 ANQGSEA.

The chain carries TRBV12-3 or TRBV12-4 and TRBJ2-5, with D uncertain. CDR3 size: 15 residues. V lost 5 bases and J lost 0, with 13 bases in between. CDR3 sequence (DNA): TGTGCCAGCAGTCCCTGGGGATTGTACCAAGAGACCCAGTACTTC. Its translation: CASSPWGLYQETQYF.

This clonotype was observed a single time. The chain is built from TRBV12-3 or TRBV12-4 and TRBJ2-1; D is undetermined. V lost 6 bases to trimming and J lost 8 bases, with 14 bases between them. CDR3 length equals 13 residues. CDR3 protein: CASSLPVRDEQFF. In nucleotides, the CDR3 is TGTGCCAGCAGCCTCCCGGTCCGCGATGAGCAGTTCTTC.

The chain carries TRBV10-3 and TRBJ2-5; 7 bases fit TRBD1. V lost 3 bases, J lost 2 bases, and 9 bases stayed unmatched. Germline V gene data show CDR1 as ENHRY and CDR2 as SYGVKD. The CDR3 loop spans 16 amino acids. The CDR3 DNA reads as TGTGCCATCAGTGACTTCGGGACAGAAATACAAGAGACCCAGTACTTC. Translated, it gives CAISDFGTEIQETQYF.

The chain uses TRBV29-1 and TRBJ1-1, with a weak D call TRBD1 (5 bases). Germline V gene sequence: CDR1 SQVTM, CDR2 ANQGSEA. V lost 6 bases and J 4 bases, leaving 12 bases between the germline ends. The CDR3 has 12 amino acids. Here the CDR3 reads CSVLGASTEAFF. The CDR3 bases are TGCAGCGTACTTGGGGCTAGCACTGAAGCTTTCTTT. The complete variable domain, with remaining parts taken from reference TRBV29-1 and TRBJ1-1, reads SAVISQKPSRDICQRGTSLTIQCQVDSQVTMMFWYRQQPGQSLTLIATANQGSEATYESGFVIDKFPISRPNLTFSTLTVSNMSPEDSSIYLCSVLGASTEAFFGQGTRLTVV.

This chain connects TRBV10-3 to TRBJ2-4; 10 positions agree with TRBD2. CDR1 is ENHRY, CDR2 SYGVKD, per germline. The CDR3 spans 12 residues. Trimming at V came to 6 bases and at J to 8 bases, leaving 1 base not matched to a gene. As DNA, the CDR3 is TGTGCCATCAGAGGGACTAGCGACATTCAGTACTTC. Encoded protein: CAIRGTSDIQYF.

The rearrangement joins TRBV11-2 to TRBJ2-1; a possible D gene is TRBD2 (6 bases). The CDR3 consists of 15 residues. CDR1 SGHAT and CDR2 FQNNGV come from the germline V gene. V lost 1 base, J lost 8 bases, and 15 bases lay in between. The CDR3 nucleotides read TGTGCCAGCAGCTTAGCGGGAGCGGACGGCGATGAGCAGTTCTTC. Amino acids: CASSLAGADGDEQFF.

This rearrangement joins TRBV3-1 to TRBJ2-1, with TRBD2 matching 13 bases. The germline gives CDR1 LGHDT, CDR2 YNNKEL (reference sequence). This CDR3 region has 17 residues. Trimming took 1 base from V and 7 from J; bases not matched to a gene: 7. The CDR3 loop reads CASSQVRLAGGGNEQFF. Written as DNA, the CDR3 is TGTGCCAGCAGCCAAGTTCGACTAGCGGGAGGAGGGAATGAGCAGTTCTTC.

In DNA, the CDR3 is TGTGCCAGCAGTTTCGGTAATAACTATGGCTACACCTTC. This sequence encodes CASSFGNNYGYTF. The chain joins TRBV27 to TRBJ1-2, with no clear D. Trimming pared 3 bases from V and 1 base from J, leaving 6 bases between. Germline CDR1 is MNHEY and CDR2 is SMNVEV (reference sequence). This CDR3 has 13 amino acids.

The chain joins TRBV29-1 to TRBJ2-5, with 7 bases matching TRBD1. The CDR3 loop spans 13 amino acids. From germline, CDR1 is SQVTM and CDR2 ANQGSEA. Losses at the gene ends were 3 bases for V and 6 bases for J; bases not matched to a gene: 7. CDR3 loop: CSVDPTGMKTQYF. DNA of the CDR3: TGCAGCGTTGACCCGACAGGGATGAAGACCCAGTACTTC. Complete variable domain (other parts from reference TRBV29-1 and TRBJ2-5): SAVISQKPSRDICQRGTSLTIQCQVDSQVTMMFWYRQQPGQSLTLIATANQGSEATYESGFVIDKFPISRPNLTFSTLTVSNMSPEDSSIYLCSVDPTGMKTQYFGPGTRLLVL.

The J gene is TRBJ2-1, the V gene TRBV7-4; D is uncertain. V gave up 2 bases and J gave up 0 bases, with 14 bases separating them. The CDR3 has 17 amino acids. Germline CDR1 SGHVT, CDR2 SQSDAQ. The CDR3 nucleotides read TGTGCCAGCAGCTTAAGGCCAGAACGTCCCTCCTACAATGAGCAGTTCTTC. It translates to CASSLRPERPSYNEQFF.

The chain joins TRBV7-2 to TRBJ2-1; tentatively, D is TRBD2 (6 bases). The germline V and J ends were trimmed by 2 bases and 4 bases, with 15 bases remaining between them. The CDR3 has 16 amino acids. Germline V lookup: CDR1 SGHTA, CDR2 FQGNSA. In nucleotides, the CDR3 is TGTGCCAGCAGCTTATTGAATGCGGGGTCGTACAATGAGCAGTTCTTC. Translation: CASSLLNAGSYNEQFF.

The chain recombines TRBV12-3 or TRBV12-4 with TRBJ2-5; perhaps D is TRBD1 or TRBD2 (5 bases each). The germline V and J ends were trimmed by 1 base and 1 base, with 22 bases remaining between them. CDR3 size: 19 residues. The CDR3 here is CASSLGFGRQGAPQETQYF. The CDR3 DNA follows: TGTGCCAGCAGTTTAGGTTTCGGGCGGCAGGGAGCACCCCAAGAGACCCAGTACTTC.

The chain combines TRBV20-1 with TRBJ2-1, with TRBD2 matching over 12 bases. The CDR3 has 17 amino acids. Trimming took 6 bases from V and 11 from J; bases not matched to a gene: 20. CDR1 is DFQATT, CDR2 SNEGSKA, per germline (reference sequence). The CDR3 spells CSAPIAGSLAGGPKQFF. Written as DNA, the CDR3 is TGCAGTGCCCCCATCGCTGGTTCGCTAGCGGGAGGGCCGAAGCAGTTCTTC.

This chain connects TRBV20-1 to TRBJ2-7, with a possible D match to TRBD2 (5 bases). The CDR3 has 13 amino acids. Germline-derived CDR1 and CDR2 are DFQATT and SNEGSKA (reference sequence). V shed 2 bases and J shed 7 bases, with 15 bases lying between them. The CDR3 DNA is TGCAGTGCTAGAAATACCCCTAGCTGGGAGCAGTACTTC. As protein: CSARNTPSWEQYF.

V gene TRBV20-1 combines with J gene TRBJ2-3; TRBD2 matches at 12 bases. Germline V gene data show CDR1 as DFQATT and CDR2 as SNEGSKA (reference sequence). V was clipped by 0 bases and J by 2 bases; unmatched bases: 6. The CDR3 is 17 residues long. The CDR3, as DNA: TGCAGTGCTAGAGATAGGTCTAGCGGGGGGGTCACAGATACGCAGTATTTT. Translation gives CSARDRSSGGVTDTQYF.

Points on this clonotype: One end of the junction does not line up with germline, which may come from a read error. The chain couples TRBV2 to TRBJ2-1; no clear D gene. CDR3 size: 10 residues. The V gene's germline CDR1 is SNHLY and CDR2 FYNNEI. The CDR3 loop reads CVSTGNEQFF. The CDR3 DNA is TGTGTCAGCACGGGCAATGAGCAGTTCTTC.

CDR3: CASYPGRRELFF. The CDR3 DNA reads TGTGCCAGCTATCCTGGGAGGCGGGAGCTGTTTTTT. The V and J genes are TRBV12-3 or TRBV12-4 and TRBJ2-2, with D possibly TRBD2 on 6 matching bases. The CDR3 has 12 amino acids. V lost 8 bases and J 9 bases, leaving 13 bases between the germline ends.

The rearrangement joins TRBV5-4 to TRBJ2-4; a weak D match, TRBD2 (6 bases). With 4 bases removed from V and 5 bases from J, the gap between germline ends came to 19 bases. The CDR3 runs to 16 residues. CDR1 SGHNT and CDR2 YYREEE come from the germline V gene (reference sequence). CDR3 amino acids: CASSKQAGNPQNIQYF. CDR3 sequence (DNA): TGTGCCAGCAGCAAGCAGGCGGGGAATCCGCAAAACATTCAGTACTTC.

This chain connects TRBV5-4 to TRBJ2-2; the D is unclear. V dropped 5 bases and J dropped 1 base, with 12 bases sitting between them. This CDR3 has 15 residues. Per the germline V gene, CDR1 is SGHNT and CDR2 is YYREEE (reference sequence). The CDR3 DNA is TGTGCCAGCAGGAACGTGGGCGGGAACACCGGGGAGCTGTTTTTT. Protein sequence: CASRNVGGNTGELFF.

The chain is built from TRBV20-1 and TRBJ2-7; 8 bases are shared with TRBD2. Germline CDR1 reads DFQATT; CDR2 reads SNEGSKA (reference sequence). This CDR3 region has 15 residues. V lost 0 bases, J lost 1 base, and 5 bases stayed unmatched. The CDR3 loop is CSARDVAGRSYEQYF. The CDR3 region has the DNA TGCAGTGCTAGAGATGTAGCGGGGCGATCCTACGAGCAGTACTTC.

The V and J genes are TRBV25-1 and TRBJ1-2, with D hard to call. The CDR3 extends over 15 amino acids. Germline V gene data show CDR1 as MGHDK and CDR2 as SYGVNS. Between the trimmed V and J ends, which lost 1 base and 4 bases, there was a span of 13 bases. The CDR3 nucleotides are TGTGCCAGCAGTGAATTCGGCCCGCCGGGCTATGGCTACACCTTC. This sequence encodes CASSEFGPPGYGYTF.

The chain combines TRBV2 with TRBJ2-1; possibly TRBD2 for D (5 bases). The germline V and J ends were trimmed by 7 bases and 4 bases, with 20 bases remaining between them. The CDR3 length is 16 residues. Germline V lookup: CDR1 SNHLY, CDR2 FYNNEI. The CDR3 DNA sequence: TGTGCCAGCATCCGAAGGTGGCGGGTCGGATACAATGAGCAGTTCTTC. It codes for CASIRRWRVGYNEQFF.

J is TRBJ2-3 and V is TRBV27; possible D gene TRBD2, 6 bases. Trimming stripped 4 bases from V and 4 bases from J, with 12 bases between. CDR3 size: 14 residues. From germline, CDR1 is MNHEY and CDR2 SMNVEV (reference sequence). The CDR3 bases are TGTGCCAGCAGTTCAACCGGAGGGCCAGATACGCAGTATTTT. Protein product: CASSSTGGPDTQYF.

The chain joins TRBV7-8 to TRBJ2-7; D may correspond to TRBD1 or TRBD2 (6 bases each). This CDR3 is 14 amino acids long. V shed 2 bases and J shed 0 bases, with 8 bases lying between them. CDR1 is SGHVS, CDR2 FQNEAQ, per germline. CDR3 in amino acids: CASSLWGASYEQYF. In nucleotides, the CDR3 is TGTGCCAGCAGCTTATGGGGGGCCTCCTACGAGCAGTACTTC.

This clonotype was recorded once. This rearrangement joins TRBV4-2 to TRBJ2-7; TRBD1 might be the D (5 bases). This CDR3 spans 15 amino acids. Trimming took off 1 base at V and 2 bases at J, with 12 bases between the two ends. The germline gives CDR1 LGHNA, CDR2 YNFKEQ. The CDR3: CASSQAATDPYEQYF. CDR3 sequence (DNA): TGTGCCAGCAGCCAAGCCGCGACAGACCCCTACGAGCAGTACTTC.

The CDR3 region is CATSRDFGGSLHEQYF. The CDR3 DNA is TGTGCCACCAGCAGAGATTTTGGAGGGTCGTTACACGAGCAGTACTTC. This chain joins TRBV15 and TRBJ2-7; perhaps TRBD2 as D (6 bases). This CDR3 is 16 amino acids long. The germline V and J ends were trimmed by 0 bases and 5 bases, with 17 bases remaining between them. Germline assignment: CDR1 LNHNV and CDR2 YYDKDF (reference sequence).

This chain uses TRBV27 with TRBJ2-3, with D maybe TRBD2 (6 bases). The V end lost 3 bases, the J end lost 1 base, and 14 bases lay between the germline ends. The CDR3 totals 16 residues. The germline V gene encodes CDR1 MNHEY and CDR2 SMNVEV (reference sequence). CDR3 coding DNA: TGTGCCAGCAGTTTTTGGCGGGGACTGGGCACAGATACGCAGTATTTT. Protein sequence: CASSFWRGLGTDTQYF.

The chain couples TRBV28 to TRBJ2-5; 8 positions agree with TRBD2. Germline assignment: CDR1 MDHEN and CDR2 SYDVKM. CDR3 length equals 14 residues. J gave up 1 base and V 6 bases, and 4 bases lay outside the gene matches. The CDR3, as DNA: TGTGCCAGCAGCCGCGGGGGGCCCCAAGAGACCCAGTACTTC. Amino acid sequence: CASSRGGPQETQYF.